This TCR beta chain was sequenced during a study of shared clonotypes between healthy human individuals. In the naive CD8 group, cells lacked CD45RO and were positively selected for CCR7, so terminally differentiated effector memory CD45RA+ cells were left out. Profiled with immunoSEQ multiplex PCR; TCRdb holds only in-frame clones, not every one. The data contain about 590,000 clones, less than 97% of them singletons. Trimming took 4 bases from V and 2 from J, leaving 15 bases between them. CDR3 size: 16 residues. The germline V gene encodes CDR1 SGHRS and CDR2 YFSETQ. The clonotype comes from a woman aged 25 to 39 in good health. This sequence joins TRBV5-1 and TRBJ2-2; D may be TRBD1 (6 bases). The material sequenced was naive CD8+ T cells sorted from blood. The CDR3 spells CASSPRQDSNTGELFF. The CDR3 DNA sequence: TGCGCCAGCAGCCCACGACAGGACTCAAACACCGGGGAGCTGTTTTTT.